Detailed here is one T cell receptor beta chain. What it binds is not known. Mismatch with germline at one junction end may stem from a read error. The repertoire was sequenced with immunoSEQ multiplex PCR; TCRdb's copy has only in-frame clones and lacks some. In the table there are 2 million or so clones, less than 95% of which are singletons. The CDR3 is 14 residues long. Germline V gene data show CDR1 as MNHNS and CDR2 as SASEGT. This sample stems from a study of shared clonotypes between healthy human individuals. Study results and limitations: It was the non-shared clonotypes that had lower generation probabilities than clonotypes shared by all four donors.

Terminally differentiated effector memory CD45RA+ cells were excluded from the naive CD8 cells, which were CD45RO-negative and positively selected for CCR7. Input material: naive CD8+ T cells sorted from blood. The receptor's source is a man between 18 and 29 years old in good health. The rearrangement joins TRBV6-1 to TRBJ1-1; D might be TRBD1 (5 bases). CDR3: CASRGTAMNTEASF. The DNA of the CDR3 is TGTGCCAGCAGGGGGACTGCGATGAACACTGAAGCTTCCTTT.